The 5 T cell receptor beta chains in this list originate from one sample, sequenced in a study of shared clonotypes between healthy human individuals. Naive CD8 populations comprised CD45RO-negative cells positively selected for CCR7, excluding terminally differentiated effector memory CD45RA+ cells. Profiling relied on immunoSEQ multiplex PCR, and the TCRdb table lists in-frame clones only, not all of them. The sample lists around 2,100,000 clones, about 95% occurring once. Sequenced: naive CD8+ T cells sorted from blood. Receptor source: a man younger than 30 in good health.

In its sample, this clone was seen a few times. The chain has TRBV6-5 and TRBJ1-2; D perhaps matches TRBD1 (5 bases). Trimming stripped 3 bases from V and 5 bases from J, with 19 bases between. CDR3 size: 16 residues. In germline, CDR1 is MNHEY, CDR2 SVGAGI. CDR3 loop: CASSYLPDGTEYGYTF. DNA of the CDR3: TGTGCCAGCAGTTATTTACCCGACGGGACGGAGTATGGCTACACCTTC.

V usage is TRBV4-3 and J usage is TRBJ2-3; 9 nucleotides line up with TRBD1. The CDR3 extends over 15 amino acids. The ends lost 4 bases at V and 9 bases at J; junction bases unmatched: 11. Germline V CDR1 and CDR2: LGHNA, YSLEER. Here the CDR3 DNA reads TGCGCCAGCAGCCGCATCCGGGACAGGGAGGACACGCAGTATTTT. Translated: CASSRIRDREDTQYF.

V and J are TRBV29-1 and TRBJ1-4; a possible D gene is TRBD1 (6 bases). Germline assignment: CDR1 SQVTM and CDR2 ANQGSEA. The CDR3 is made up of 13 amino acids. The V end was cut by 3 bases, the J end by 4 bases, with 9 bases between. This chain's CDR3 is CSVDGGDNEKLFF. In nucleotides, the CDR3 is TGCAGCGTTGATGGGGGCGATAATGAAAAACTGTTTTTT.

The chain joins TRBV4-1 to TRBJ1-2, with TRBD1 matching over 7 bases. The CDR3 length is 17 residues. Trimming removed 1 base from V and 2 bases from J; junction bases left unmatched: 10. In germline, CDR1 is MGHRA, CDR2 YSYEKL. In nucleotides, the CDR3 is TGCGCCAGCAGCCAAGTGTCAGGGGGGGCCTTAAACTATGGCTACACCTTC. It is translated as CASSQVSGGALNYGYTF.

Turning to this clone: Different DNA sequences within this sample yield the same CDR3. The chain recombines TRBV5-1 with TRBJ2-7; D might be TRBD1 (6 bases). CDR1 SGHRS and CDR2 YFSETQ come from the germline V gene. Between the trimmed V and J ends, which lost 4 bases and 4 bases, there was a span of 12 bases. This CDR3 has 13 residues. CDR3 in amino acids: CASSLGTLYEQYF. CDR3 DNA: TGCGCCAGCAGCCTCGGGACACTTTACGAGCAGTACTTC. The full variable domain, with the rest looked up from reference TRBV5-1 and TRBJ2-7, is KAGVTQTPRYLIKTRGQQVTLSCSPISGHRSVSWYQQTPGQGLQFLFEYFSETQRNKGNFPGRFSGRQFSNSRSEMNVSTLELGDSALYLCASSLGTLYEQYFGPGTRLTVT.